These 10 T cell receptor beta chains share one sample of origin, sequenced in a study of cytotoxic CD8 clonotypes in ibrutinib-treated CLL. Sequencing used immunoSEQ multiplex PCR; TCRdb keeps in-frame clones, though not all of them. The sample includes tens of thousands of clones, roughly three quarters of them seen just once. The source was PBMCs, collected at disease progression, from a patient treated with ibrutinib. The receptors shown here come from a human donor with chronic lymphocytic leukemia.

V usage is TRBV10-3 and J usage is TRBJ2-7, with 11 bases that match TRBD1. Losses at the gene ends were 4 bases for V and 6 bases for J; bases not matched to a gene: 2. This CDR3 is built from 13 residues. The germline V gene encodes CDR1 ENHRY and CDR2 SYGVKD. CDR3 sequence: CAISAGQGVEQYF. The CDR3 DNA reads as TGTGCCATCAGTGCGGGACAGGGGGTCGAGCAGTACTTC.

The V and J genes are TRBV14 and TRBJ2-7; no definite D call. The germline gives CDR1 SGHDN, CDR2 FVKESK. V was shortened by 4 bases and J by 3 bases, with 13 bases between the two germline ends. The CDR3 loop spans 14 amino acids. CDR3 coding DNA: TGTGCCAGCAGCCCGCCCTACGAAGGCTACGAGCAGTACTTC. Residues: CASSPPYEGYEQYF.

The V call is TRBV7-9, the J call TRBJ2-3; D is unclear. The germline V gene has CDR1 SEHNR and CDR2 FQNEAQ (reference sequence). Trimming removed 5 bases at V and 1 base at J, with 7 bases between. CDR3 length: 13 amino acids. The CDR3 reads CASSTSGTDTQYF. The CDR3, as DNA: TGTGCCAGCAGCACCTCTGGCACAGATACGCAGTATTTT.

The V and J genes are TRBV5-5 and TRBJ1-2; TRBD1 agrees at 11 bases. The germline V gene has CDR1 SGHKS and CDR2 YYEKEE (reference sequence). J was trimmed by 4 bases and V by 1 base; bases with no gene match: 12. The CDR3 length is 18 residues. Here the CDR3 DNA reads TGTGCCAGCAGCTTGAAAGGACAGGGGGCTTGGCCTGTCTATGGCTACACCTTC. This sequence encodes CASSLKGQGAWPVYGYTF.

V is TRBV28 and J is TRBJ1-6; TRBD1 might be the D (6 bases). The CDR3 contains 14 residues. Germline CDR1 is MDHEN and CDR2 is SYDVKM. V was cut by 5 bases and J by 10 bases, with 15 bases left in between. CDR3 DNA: TGTGCCAGCAGTCCCACAGGGCTCCAATCACCCCTCCACTTT. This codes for CASSPTGLQSPLHF.

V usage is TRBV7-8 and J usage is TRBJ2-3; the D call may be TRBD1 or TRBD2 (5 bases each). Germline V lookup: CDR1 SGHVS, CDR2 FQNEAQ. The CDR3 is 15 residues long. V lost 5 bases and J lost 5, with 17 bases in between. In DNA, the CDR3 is TGTGCCAGCAGCCGTCCGGGACCCTCGGAAGATACGCAGTATTTT. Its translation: CASSRPGPSEDTQYF.

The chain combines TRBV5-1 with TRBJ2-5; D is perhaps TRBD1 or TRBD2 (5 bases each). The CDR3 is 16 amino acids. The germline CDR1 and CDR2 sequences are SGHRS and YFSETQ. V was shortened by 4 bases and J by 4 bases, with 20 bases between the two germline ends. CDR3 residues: CASSMIRGRGVETQYF. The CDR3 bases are TGCGCCAGCAGCATGATCCGGGGTAGGGGTGTAGAGACCCAGTACTTC.

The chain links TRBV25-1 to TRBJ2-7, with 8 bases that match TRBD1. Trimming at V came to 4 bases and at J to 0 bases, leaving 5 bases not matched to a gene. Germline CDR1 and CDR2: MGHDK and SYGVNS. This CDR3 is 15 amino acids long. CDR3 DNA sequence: TGTGCCAGCAGTGGGACAGGGACCTACTCCTACGAGCAGTACTTC. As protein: CASSGTGTYSYEQYF.

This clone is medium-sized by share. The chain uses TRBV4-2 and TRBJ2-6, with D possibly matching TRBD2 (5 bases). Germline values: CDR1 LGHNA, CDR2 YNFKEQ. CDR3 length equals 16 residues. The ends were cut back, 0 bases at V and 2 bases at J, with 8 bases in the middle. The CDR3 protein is CASSQEWETGANVLTF. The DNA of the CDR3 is TGTGCCAGCAGCCAAGAGTGGGAGACTGGGGCCAACGTCCTGACTTTC.

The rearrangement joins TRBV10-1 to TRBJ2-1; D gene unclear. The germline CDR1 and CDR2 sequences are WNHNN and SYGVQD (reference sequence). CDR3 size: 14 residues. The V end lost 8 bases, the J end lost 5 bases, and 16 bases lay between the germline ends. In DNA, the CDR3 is TGCGCCAGCGCTTCTTCCCGCGGAAACAATGAGCAGTTCTTC. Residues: CASASSRGNNEQFF.